The 8 T cell receptor beta chains given below trace back to one sample, sequenced in a study of T-cell reconstitution after alpha-beta-depleted transplantation in children (dated by TCRdb to the mid-2010s). The library was prepared using PCR. Sequencing was performed on an Illumina HiSeq 2500. TCR library preparation used molecular barcoding, with unique molecular identifiers applied to normalize quantification of the TCRbeta repertoire. TCRdb cleaned the public reads at Q25 with fastp, built clones with MiXCR and kept in-frame beta chains. Each entry is one CDR3 protein sequence, shown with its most common DNA and genes. The sample table shows 350,000 to 500,000 distinct CDR3 sequences, and 43% are seen once. The ten largest clonotypes hold 27% of the sample. This specimen's treatment or condition label, per the study, means: allogeneic hematopoietic cell transplantation with graft depleted of TCRalphabeta T cells and CD19 B cells.

Sequencing was performed on PBMCs, taken before TCRalphabeta/CD19-depleted stem cell transplant. The receptors here all came from a girl aged 2-9 years with aplastic anemia, due to receive a stem cell transplant.

This clonotype was recorded at least ten times. V and J are TRBV3-1 and TRBJ2-7; no clear D. V was trimmed by 2 bases and J by 6 bases, leaving 11 bases between them. Germline-derived CDR1 and CDR2 are LGHDT and YNNKEL (reference sequence). CDR3 length: 13 residues. The DNA for the CDR3 is TGTGCCAGCAGCCAACTTACATCGGGCGAGCAGTACTTC. It translates to CASSQLTSGEQYF.

This chain connects TRBV3-1 to TRBJ2-7, with a tentative D call TRBD1 (5 bases). V was cut by 0 bases and J by 2 bases, with 14 bases left in between. The CDR3 runs 16 residues. The germline V gene has CDR1 LGHDT and CDR2 YNNKEL (reference sequence). The chain's CDR3 is CASSQEGGRVAYEQYF. For the CDR3, the DNA is TGTGCCAGCAGCCAAGAGGGTGGCAGGGTCGCCTACGAGCAGTACTTC.

This clonotype was counted only a few times. The J gene is TRBJ2-3, the V gene TRBV12-3 or TRBV12-4, with 9 bases that match TRBD1. This CDR3 is built from 15 residues. V trimming: 4 bases; J trimming: 2 bases; junction bases outside the gene matches: 4. CDR3 loop: CASSSTGGFTDTQYF. The CDR3 nucleotides are TGTGCCAGCAGTTCAACAGGGGGCTTCACAGATACGCAGTATTTT.

Comment on this clonotype: This could be a read error, since a much larger clone is one nucleotide away. V and J are TRBV6-2 or TRBV6-3 and TRBJ2-7; D unclear. The V and J ends lost 6 bases and 8 bases respectively, with 11 bases between them. The CDR3 is 11 amino acids. The germline V gene encodes CDR1 MNHEY and CDR2 SVGEGT. CDR3 protein: CASRPLGKQYF. CDR3 nucleotide sequence: TGTGCCAGCAGACCCCTTGGGAAGCAGTACTTC.

The rearrangement links TRBV5-1 to TRBJ1-2, with no clear D. This CDR3 region has 13 residues. V was cut by 2 bases and J by 4 bases, with 9 bases left in between. The V gene's germline CDR1 is SGHRS and CDR2 YFSETQ. Here the CDR3 DNA reads TGCGCCAGCAGCTTCTCCACGCGCTATGGCTACACCTTC. Translated: CASSFSTRYGYTF. Full variable domain (missing parts from reference TRBV5-1 and TRBJ1-2): KAGVTQTPRYLIKTRGQQVTLSCSPISGHRSVSWYQQTPGQGLQFLFEYFSETQRNKGNFPGRFSGRQFSNSRSEMNVSTLELGDSALYLCASSFSTRYGYTFGSGTRLTVV.

J is TRBJ2-7 and V is TRBV20-1; TRBD1 agrees at 7 bases. The germline V gene has CDR1 DFQATT and CDR2 SNEGSKA (reference sequence). J lost 7 bases, V lost 3 bases, and 9 bases had no gene match. CDR3 length: 13 residues. This CDR3 reads CSASPGQLGEQYF. The CDR3 nucleotides read TGCAGTGCTAGCCCGGGACAGCTAGGAGAGCAGTACTTC.

This clonotype occurred once. The J gene is TRBJ2-3, the V gene TRBV20-1, with 11 bases aligning to TRBD2. The length of the CDR3 is 16 residues. Germline values: CDR1 DFQATT, CDR2 SNEGSKA (reference sequence). V dropped 4 bases and J dropped 2; count of bases not matched to a gene: 8. Here the CDR3 DNA reads TGCAGTGCTACCAAGACTAGCGGGACCCACACAGATACGCAGTATTTT. It yields the protein CSATKTSGTHTDTQYF.

CDR3 coding DNA: TGCAGTGCTCCGGACGAAGGGCGGGGTAGATACGAGCAGTACTTC. It codes for CSAPDEGRGRYEQYF. The J gene is TRBJ2-7, the V gene TRBV20-1, with D maybe TRBD2 (6 bases). With 5 bases removed from V and 4 bases from J, the gap between germline ends came to 21 bases. Germline-derived CDR1 and CDR2 are DFQATT and SNEGSKA (reference sequence). The CDR3 sequence is 15 residues long.